This TCR beta chain was found in a study of neurological immune-mediated disorders (dated by TCRdb to 2018 to 2020). About the study as a whole: Peripheral blood TCR-beta repertoires from HTLV-I-associated myelopathy (HAM/TSP) patients, multiple sclerosis patients and healthy controls were compared by UMI-based sequencing. The roughly 110 TCR-beta libraries included longitudinal samples, technical triplicates and paired sorted CD4+ and CD8+ T-cell subsets alongside PBMC samples. Of the approximately 70 subjects in the cohort, around 15 were HAM/TSP patients, some 35 were multiple sclerosis patients, and some 20 were healthy controls.

The sample holds many counts of this clonotype. Its antigen is not yet known. No base quality values were provided; no much bigger clone lies one nucleotide off. For unsorted PBMC libraries, 2 million PBMCs were used after storage in RNAlater at -80 degrees C until RNA extraction. PBMCs were separated from peripheral blood using Ficoll-Hypaque density gradient centrifugation and then cryopreserved in liquid nitrogen. cDNA was synthesized by template-switch 5'RACE using a primer with a 10-nucleotide random unique molecular identifier that tagged each TCR transcript. Over 190 million TCR-beta sequences, covering 15-18 subjects, were produced in each sequencing run. Total RNA was extracted with the RNeasy kit. TCR-beta VDJ regions were amplified with primers for the TCR constant region and the 5'RACE anchor, using the KAPA Real-time Library Amplification kit. Sample indexes and Illumina adaptors were added in a first PCR, and a second PCR then increased library yield. After Ampure bead purification, the TCR product of roughly 650 bp was size-selected on a 2% E-gel SizeSelection system. Library quality was checked on a Bioanalyzer, concentration was measured with Qubit, and libraries were quantified with the Kapa Library Quantification kit before pooling. An Illumina HiSeq 2500 was used to sequence the libraries paired-end at 2 x 150 bp. To increase sequence diversity, roughly 23-30% phiX was spiked into each library pool. On the study's bioinformatics: Quality-filtered reads were processed with the UMI-based MiGEC pipeline, and over 90% of raw TCR sequences were removed by the MiGEC pipeline during error correction. IMGT germline references were used for aligning VDJ genes, and each clonotype was defined as a unique CDR3 amino acid sequence together with its V-J genes. Clonal expansion, Shannon diversity and CDR3 relatedness (CalcPairwiseDistances, ClusterSamples) were evaluated with VDJtools, and phylogenetic trees were built with CLCbio workbench. Using coefficient-of-variation modelling across technical triplicates, the study counted a clone as expanded if it had at least 8 unique UMIs. TCRdb took the public reads, trimmed them with fastp at Q25, ran MiXCR for clone calling and kept in-frame beta chains. Each entry merges the rows of one CDR3 protein and shows their most common DNA and genes. None of the V and J calls come from the authors' own analysis; TCRdb made them. The sample table records more than 45,000 distinct CDR3 sequences; 9% to 12% of these occur just once. Of the sample, about 20% is held by the ten largest clones.

What the study reported, not specific to this receptor: Expanded clones from different subjects shared no identical CDR3 amino acid sequences, which suggests that TCR-beta repertoires were private in all groups. TCR clonal expansion was greatest in HAM/TSP patients and smallest in MS patients, who ranked below even healthy controls.

The CDR3 sequence holds 15 residues, the cysteine and phenylalanine included. Only the CDR3 part of the read is kept: 45 bases, read in frame from the first base. The junction shows trimming of 0 bases on V and 2 bases on J, plus 12 bases between the germline ends. Taken from the germline V gene, the CDR1 and CDR2 loops are SGHRS and YFSETQ. This TCR came from a middle-aged woman with HTLV-1-associated myelopathy (HAM/TSP). The specimen was PBMCs. The sequence is built from TRBV5-1 and TRBJ2-7, with the D segment identity uncertain. CDR3 loop: CASSLDAWSTYEQYF. The nucleotides are TGCGCCAGCAGCTTGGATGCGTGGAGTACCTACGAGCAGTACTTC.